These 18 T cell receptor beta chains share one sample of origin, sequenced in a study of graft-versus-host responses after intestinal transplantation. Measured with immunoSEQ multiplex PCR; TCRdb has only the in-frame clones, and not every one. Of tens of thousands of clones in the sample, around 89% are singletons; the top ten hold approximately 2.7%. Their antigen targets remain unknown. Sample: unstimulated CD8+ T cells sorted from spleen or lymph node cells, taken before intestinal transplant. These receptors were taken from a human donor who received an intestinal transplant.

This rearrangement joins TRBV5-4 to TRBJ1-3; 9 bases fit TRBD1. The germline V gene encodes CDR1 SGHNT and CDR2 YYREEE (reference sequence). The CDR3 runs 16 residues. V lost 0 bases to trimming and J lost 2 bases; unmatched junction nucleotides: 3. The CDR3 reads CASSLATGGTGNTIYF. For the CDR3, the DNA is TGTGCCAGCAGCTTGGCCACAGGGGGCACTGGAAACACCATATATTTT.

The chain uses TRBV12-5 and TRBJ2-1; weak D call: TRBD1 (6 bases). The V gene lost 6 bases and the J gene lost 7 bases, with 7 bases spanning the gap. Germline values: CDR1 LGHNT, CDR2 FRNRAP. The CDR3 spans 11 residues. DNA of the CDR3: TGTGCTAGTGGGAGGGGGAATGAGCAGTTCTTC. It codes for CASGRGNEQFF.

V and J are TRBV7-9 and TRBJ2-1, with 7 bases aligning to TRBD2. The trim removed 4 bases at V and 7 bases at J, leaving 10 bases unmatched. This CDR3 region has 15 residues. The germline gives CDR1 SEHNR, CDR2 FQNEAQ (reference sequence). The CDR3 DNA is TGTGCCAGCAGCTCCCCGAGGACTAGGGGAAATGAGCAGTTCTTC. This translates into CASSSPRTRGNEQFF.

This clone was observed a handful of times. This chain links TRBV6-1 with TRBJ1-4; 8 bases map to TRBD1. The germline V gene encodes CDR1 MNHNS and CDR2 SASEGT. Losses at the gene ends were 10 bases for V and 5 bases for J; bases not matched to a gene: 9. The CDR3 is 14 amino acids. The CDR3 protein is CATWPRTGNEKLFF. The CDR3 bases are TGTGCCACCTGGCCCAGGACAGGGAATGAAAAACTGTTTTTT.

V is TRBV19 and J is TRBJ2-7; D is unclear. Trimming took 2 bases from V and 2 from J, leaving 7 bases between them. CDR3 length equals 13 residues. Germline V CDR1 and CDR2: LNHDA, SQIVND (reference sequence). CDR3 loop: CASSINGAYEQYF. CDR3 bases: TGTGCCAGTAGTATAAACGGAGCCTACGAGCAGTACTTC.

The V gene is TRBV7-3, the J gene TRBJ2-2; TRBD2 agrees at 8 bases. Trimming at V came to 4 bases and at J to 0 bases, leaving 7 bases not matched to a gene. Germline V gives CDR1 SGHTA, CDR2 FQGTGA. The CDR3 runs 17 residues. CDR3 in DNA: TGTGCCAGCAGCTCGCCTTTAGCGGGGTCGAACACCGGGGAGCTGTTTTTT. It is translated as CASSSPLAGSNTGELFF.

The chain couples TRBV18 to TRBJ1-5, with D possibly being TRBD1 (6 bases). Germline CDR1 KGHSH, CDR2 LQKENI. The CDR3 covers 16 residues. Trimming left V 5 bases short and J 3 bases short, with 17 bases between. CDR3 sequence (DNA): TGTGCCAGCTCAGGTGGAGAGGGGGTATTCAATCAGCCCCAGCATTTT. It yields the protein CASSGGEGVFNQPQHF.

The chain has TRBV5-1 and TRBJ2-2; the D gene is possibly TRBD2 (6 bases). Between the trimmed V and J ends, which lost 5 bases and 0 bases, there was a span of 11 bases. The length of the CDR3 is 15 residues. CDR1 is SGHRS, CDR2 YFSETQ, per germline. The CDR3 loop reads CASREGTTNTGELFF. The CDR3 nucleotides are TGCGCCAGCAGGGAGGGGACGACGAACACCGGGGAGCTGTTTTTT.

The V and J genes are TRBV6-1 and TRBJ2-1; 14 bases fit TRBD2. CDR3 length: 16 amino acids. Germline lookup yields CDR1 MNHNS and CDR2 SASEGT. Trimming removed 2 bases from V and 8 bases from J; junction bases left unmatched: 5. CDR3 in amino acids: CASSERLAGGPDEQFF. The CDR3 DNA reads as TGTGCCAGCAGTGAACGACTAGCGGGAGGGCCGGATGAGCAGTTCTTC.

This chain uses TRBV2 with TRBJ2-3; D is undetermined. CDR1 is SNHLY and CDR2 is FYNNEI in the germline V gene. The CDR3 runs 16 residues. The V end lost 5 bases, the J end lost 0 bases, and 15 bases lay between the germline ends. The CDR3 loop reads CASSPFSSPSTDTQYF. CDR3 DNA: TGTGCCAGCAGTCCTTTCTCCTCCCCTAGCACAGATACGCAGTATTTT.

This chain links TRBV28 with TRBJ2-7, with 10 bases lining up with TRBD1. Germline CDR1 MDHEN, CDR2 SYDVKM. This CDR3 spans 14 amino acids. V lost 4 bases, J lost 3 bases, and 3 bases stayed unmatched. The CDR3 region has the DNA TGTGCCAGCAGTTCCCGGGACAGGGGCTACGAGCAGTACTTC. Translation: CASSSRDRGYEQYF.

The chain couples TRBV11-2 to TRBJ2-3; tentative D call: TRBD2 (5 bases). The germline CDR1 and CDR2 sequences are SGHAT and FQNNGV. The CDR3 spans 15 residues. V lost 3 bases and J lost 0, with 10 bases in between. DNA for the CDR3: TGTGCCAGCAGCTTTAGCGCATCTAGCACAGATACGCAGTATTTT. Translation: CASSFSASSTDTQYF.

This clone was counted between two and nine times. The chain is built from TRBV7-9 and TRBJ2-7, with 9 bases identical to TRBD1. The CDR3 has 13 amino acids. V trimming: 5 bases; J trimming: 5 bases; junction bases outside the gene matches: 4. Germline CDR1 reads SEHNR; CDR2 reads FQNEAQ (reference sequence). CDR3 DNA: TGTGCCAGCAGCGGACAGGGGAGGGACGAGCAGTACTTC. Protein: CASSGQGRDEQYF.

The rearrangement links TRBV5-6 to TRBJ2-7; 10 bases fit TRBD2. The V gene's germline CDR1 is SGHDT and CDR2 YYEEEE. Trimming at V came to 2 bases and at J to 5 bases, leaving 10 bases not matched to a gene. The CDR3 sequence is 16 residues long. The CDR3 sequence: CASSFGTSGTHHEQYF. The CDR3 nucleotides read TGTGCCAGCAGCTTTGGTACTAGCGGGACCCACCACGAGCAGTACTTC.

The chain combines TRBV30 with TRBJ1-1; 7 nucleotides match TRBD1. Trimming cost V 4 bases and J 0 bases; bases outside gene matches: 5. CDR1 is GTSNPN and CDR2 is SVGIG in the germline V gene (reference sequence). CDR3 size: 14 residues. This chain's CDR3 is CAWKGTAMNTEAFF. The CDR3, as DNA: TGTGCCTGGAAGGGGACAGCAATGAACACTGAAGCTTTCTTT.

The rearrangement links TRBV4-1 to TRBJ1-5; TRBD1 agrees at 8 bases. Trimming took 1 base from V and 2 from J; bases not matched to a gene: 4. Germline V lookup: CDR1 MGHRA, CDR2 YSYEKL. The CDR3 has 16 residues. CDR3 amino acids: CASSQGTGNGNQPQHF. DNA of the CDR3: TGCGCCAGCAGCCAAGGGACAGGGAACGGCAATCAGCCCCAGCATTTT.

This chain links TRBV7-8 with TRBJ2-7; D is unclear. V was shortened by 5 bases and J by 0 bases, with 14 bases between the two germline ends. The CDR3 length is 15 residues. In germline, CDR1 is SGHVS, CDR2 FQNEAQ. The CDR3 here is CASSDQVTLSYEQYF. CDR3 sequence (DNA): TGTGCCAGCAGCGACCAGGTTACACTCTCCTACGAGCAGTACTTC.

The chain combines TRBV4-1 with TRBJ2-1; D is perhaps TRBD2 (5 bases). Trimming stripped 0 bases from V and 9 bases from J, with 15 bases between. The germline gives CDR1 MGHRA, CDR2 YSYEKL. This CDR3 is 15 amino acids long. CDR3 DNA sequence: TGCGCCAGCAGCCAAGAGCGGACTCCGATTCCTGAGCAGTTCTTC. Translation gives CASSQERTPIPEQFF.